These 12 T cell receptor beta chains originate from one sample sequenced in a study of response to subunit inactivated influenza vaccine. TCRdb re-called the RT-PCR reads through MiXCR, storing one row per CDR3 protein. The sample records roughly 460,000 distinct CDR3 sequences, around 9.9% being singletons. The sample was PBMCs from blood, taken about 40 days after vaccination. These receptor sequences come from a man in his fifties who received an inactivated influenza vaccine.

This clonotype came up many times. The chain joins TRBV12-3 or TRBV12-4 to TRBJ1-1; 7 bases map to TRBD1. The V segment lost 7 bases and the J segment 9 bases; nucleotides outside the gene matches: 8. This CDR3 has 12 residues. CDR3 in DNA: TGTGCCAGCACAGGGGGAGGAGTCAAAGCTTTCTTT. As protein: CASTGGGVKAFF.

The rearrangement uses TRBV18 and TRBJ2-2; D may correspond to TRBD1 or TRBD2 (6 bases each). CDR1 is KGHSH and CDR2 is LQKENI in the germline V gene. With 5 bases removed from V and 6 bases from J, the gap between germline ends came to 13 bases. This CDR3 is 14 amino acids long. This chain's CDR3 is CASSTNGGPGELFF. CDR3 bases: TGTGCCAGCTCAACCAACGGGGGCCCCGGGGAGCTGTTTTTT.

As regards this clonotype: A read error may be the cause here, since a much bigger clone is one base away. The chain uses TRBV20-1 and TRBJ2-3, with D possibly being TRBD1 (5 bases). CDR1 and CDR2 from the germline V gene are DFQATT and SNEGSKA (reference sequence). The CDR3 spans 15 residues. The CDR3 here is CSARALGFSTGTQYF. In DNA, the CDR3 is TGCAGTGCTAGGGCTCTCGGGTTTAGCACAGGTACGCAGTATTTT.

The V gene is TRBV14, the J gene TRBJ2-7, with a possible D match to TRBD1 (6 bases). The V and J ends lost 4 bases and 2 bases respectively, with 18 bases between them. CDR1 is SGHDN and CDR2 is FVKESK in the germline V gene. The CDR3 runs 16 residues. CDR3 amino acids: CASSPIVTGVTYEQYF. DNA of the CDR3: TGTGCCAGCAGCCCCATCGTGACAGGAGTAACCTACGAGCAGTACTTC.

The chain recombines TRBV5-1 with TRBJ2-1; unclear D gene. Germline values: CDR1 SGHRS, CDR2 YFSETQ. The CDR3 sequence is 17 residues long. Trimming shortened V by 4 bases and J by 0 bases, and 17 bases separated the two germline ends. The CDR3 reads CASSLLGAADSYNEQFF. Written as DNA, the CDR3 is TGCGCCAGCAGCCTGCTGGGCGCGGCTGACTCCTACAATGAGCAGTTCTTC.

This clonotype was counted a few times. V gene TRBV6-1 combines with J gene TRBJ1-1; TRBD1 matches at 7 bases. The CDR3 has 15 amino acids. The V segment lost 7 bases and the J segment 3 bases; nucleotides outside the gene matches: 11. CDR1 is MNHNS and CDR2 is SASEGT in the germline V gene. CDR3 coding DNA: TGTGCCAGCACACCGGTAGGGGGCGATGACACTGAAGCTTTCTTT. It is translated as CASTPVGGDDTEAFF.

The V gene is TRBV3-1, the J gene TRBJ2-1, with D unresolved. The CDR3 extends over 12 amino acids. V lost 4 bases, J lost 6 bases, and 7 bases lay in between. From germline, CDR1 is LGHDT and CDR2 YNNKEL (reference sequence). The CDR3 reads CASSLPFNEQFF. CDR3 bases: TGTGCCAGCAGCCTGCCCTTCAATGAGCAGTTCTTC.

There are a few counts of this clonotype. In DNA form, the CDR3 reads TGTGCCAGCAGTCCCCCCGGGACAGGAAAGACCGGGGAGCTGTTTTTT. This codes for CASSPPGTGKTGELFF. The chain couples TRBV28 to TRBJ2-2; 8 bases are a match to TRBD1. The ends lost 5 bases at V and 5 bases at J; junction bases unmatched: 10. The CDR3 is made up of 16 amino acids. Germline V gene data show CDR1 as MDHEN and CDR2 as SYDVKM.

The CDR3 DNA is TGCAGTGCTAGCTCAGGGAAGGCTGAAAAACTGTTTTTT. Residues: CSASSGKAEKLFF. J is TRBJ1-4 and V is TRBV20-1; weak D call: TRBD1 (5 bases). The V end lost 3 bases, the J end lost 7 bases, and 12 bases lay between the germline ends. This CDR3 has 13 residues. Germline V gene lookup returns CDR1 DFQATT and CDR2 SNEGSKA (reference sequence).

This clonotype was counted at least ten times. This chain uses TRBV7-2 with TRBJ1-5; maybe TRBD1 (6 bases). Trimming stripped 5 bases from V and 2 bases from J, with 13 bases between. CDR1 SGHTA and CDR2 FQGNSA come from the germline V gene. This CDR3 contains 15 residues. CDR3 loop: CASSPTWGRNQPQHF. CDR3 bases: TGTGCCAGCAGCCCTACTTGGGGGCGCAATCAGCCCCAGCATTTT. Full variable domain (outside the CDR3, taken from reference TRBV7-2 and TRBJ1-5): GAGVSQSPSNKVTEKGKDVELRCDPISGHTALYWYRQSLGQGLEFLIYFQGNSAPDKSGLPSDRFSAERTGGSVSTLTIQRTQQEDSAVYLCASSPTWGRNQPQHFGDGTRLSIL.

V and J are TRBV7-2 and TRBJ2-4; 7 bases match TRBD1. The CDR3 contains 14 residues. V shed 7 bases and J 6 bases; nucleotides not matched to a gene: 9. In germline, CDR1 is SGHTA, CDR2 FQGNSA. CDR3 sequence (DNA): TGTGCCAGCATGACAGGGACGGCCTCAAACATTCAGTACTTC. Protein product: CASMTGTASNIQYF.

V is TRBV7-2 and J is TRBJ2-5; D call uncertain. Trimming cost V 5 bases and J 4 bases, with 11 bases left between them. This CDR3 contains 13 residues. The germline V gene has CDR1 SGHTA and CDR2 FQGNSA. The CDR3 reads CASSRQDRETQYF. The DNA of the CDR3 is TGTGCCAGCAGCCGTCAAGATAGAGAGACCCAGTACTTC.